The present TCR beta chain was sequenced within a study of shared clonotypes between healthy human individuals. The study's findings and limits: Around 5% of naive CD4 clonotypes were common to several donors. Non-shared clonotypes were found to have lower generation probabilities than the clonotypes that were shared by all four of the sorted-subset donors. Represented diversity (both genetic and exposure-history) was limited by the small number of donors.

Trimming shortened V by 6 bases and J by 10 bases, and 13 bases separated the two germline ends. Looked up from germline, CDR1 is KGHSH and CDR2 is LQKENI. This CDR3 contains 13 residues. Donors were healthy HIV-negative adults without recent acute infections or vaccinations. Profiling relied on immunoSEQ multiplex PCR, and the TCRdb table lists in-frame clones only, not all of them. The repertoire holds approximately 2.4 million clones, with roughly 95% as singletons. Comment on this clone: Its antigen is currently unknown.

The source is a man younger than 35 in good health. This rearrangement joins TRBV18 to TRBJ1-6; no clear D gene. Sequencing was done on a sample of naive CD4+ T cells sorted from blood. Subset indicated: CD45RA+ positively selected. CDR3 in amino acids: CASSIDGQSPLHF. The CDR3 DNA is TGTGCCAGCTCGATAGACGGGCAATCACCCCTCCACTTT.